This is a list of T cell receptor beta chains from one sample in a study of blood T cell repertoires in COVID-19. The method was immunoSEQ multiplex PCR; TCRdb's version includes in-frame clones alone and lacks a portion of them. The repertoire holds roughly 330,000 clones, with just over 85% as singletons. The sequenced sample consisted of PBMCs or T cells enriched from blood (not recorded which). Receptors originate from a woman younger than 30 who had recovered from COVID-19. The CDR3 runs from the conserved cysteine through the conserved F or W. The D gene is left open where the match is weak. Only some rows state a clone size, as once, few, many or a class for expanded clones.

CASSYSYAQPQHF	TGTGCCAGCAGTTACTCGTACGCGCAGCCCCAGCATTTT	.	TRBV6-5	TRBJ1-5	13	.
CASSPGQGEAFF	TGTGCCAGCAGCCCGGGACAGGGTGAAGCTTTCTTT	.	TRBV7-9	TRBJ1-1	12	TRBD1
CSVEEGAGYTF	TGCAGCGTTGAAGAAGGGGCTGGCTACACCTTC	.	TRBV29-1	TRBJ1-2	11	.
CASSVGGDSRRSGNTIYF	TGTGCCAGCAGCGTAGGGGGGGACTCACGTCGCTCTGGAAACACCATATATTTT	once	TRBV9	TRBJ1-3	18	.
CASSPPGINEQFF	TGTGCCAGCAGCCCACCGGGAATCAATGAGCAGTTCTTC	.	TRBV3-1/TRBV3-2	TRBJ2-1	13	.
CAISPGQGYSNQPQHF	TGTGCCATCAGTCCGGGACAGGGATATAGCAATCAGCCCCAGCATTTT	.	TRBV10-3	TRBJ1-5	16	TRBD1
CASSSGEGRATEAFF	TGTGCCAGTAGTTCGGGGGAGGGCCGGGCCACTGAAGCTTTCTTT	.	TRBV19	TRBJ1-1	15	.
CASSILAGTDTQYF	TGTGCCAGTAGTATACTAGCGGGGACAGATACGCAGTATTTT	.	TRBV19	TRBJ2-3	14	TRBD2
CASSLEPKSPNSPLHF	TGCGCCAGCAGCTTGGAACCAAAGAGTCCCAATTCACCCCTCCACTTT	.	TRBV5-1	TRBJ1-6	16	.
CASSSRGGYTF	TGTGCCAGCAGTTCAAGGGGGGGCTACACCTTC	.	TRBV6-5	TRBJ1-2	11	.
CASSQLNSDRGWGEQFF	TGTGCCAGCAGCCAACTCAACTCCGACAGGGGGTGGGGTGAGCAGTTCTTC	.	TRBV3-1/TRBV3-2	TRBJ2-1	17	TRBD1
CASSYSRRMGGYTF	TGTGCCAGCAGTTACTCAAGGAGGATGGGCGGCTACACCTTC	.	TRBV6-5	TRBJ1-2	14	.
CASSTSGGYNEQFF	TGTGCCAGCAGCACTAGCGGGGGATACAATGAGCAGTTCTTC	.	TRBV9	TRBJ2-1	14	TRBD2
CASSVTGGAWNEQFF	TGTGCCAGCAGCGTAACCGGGGGGGCTTGGAATGAGCAGTTCTTC	.	TRBV9	TRBJ2-1	15	TRBD2
CASSADGGYADTQYF	TGTGCCAGCAGTGCGGACGGGGGGTATGCAGATACGCAGTATTTT	.	TRBV2	TRBJ2-3	15	TRBD2
CATSRARDIGYGYTF	TGTGCCACCAGCAGAGCCAGGGACATAGGATATGGCTACACCTTC	.	TRBV15	TRBJ1-2	15	.
CASSLDTGRTDTQYF	TGTGCCAGCAGCTTAGACACAGGGCGCACAGATACGCAGTATTTT	.	TRBV7-8	TRBJ2-3	15	.
CASSPGGTENTEAFF	TGTGCCAGCAGCCCGGGAGGGACTGAGAACACTGAAGCTTTCTTT	.	TRBV5-4	TRBJ1-1	15	.
CASSKSTGAIYGYTF	TGTGCCAGTAGTAAATCGACAGGGGCCATCTATGGCTACACCTTC	once	TRBV19	TRBJ1-2	15	TRBD1
CAVGTGGHTEAFF	TGTGCCGTAGGGACAGGAGGTCACACTGAAGCTTTCTTT	once	TRBV2	TRBJ1-1	13	TRBD1
CASLRGDQPQHF	TGTGCCAGCTTAAGGGGTGATCAGCCCCAGCATTTT	.	TRBV12-3/TRBV12-4	TRBJ1-5	12	.
CASRVDTNQETQYF	TGTGCCAGCAGGGTTGACACGAACCAAGAGACCCAGTACTTC	.	TRBV28	TRBJ2-5	14	.
CASSSQGAYTEAFF	TGTGCCAGCAGCTCGCAGGGGGCGTACACTGAAGCTTTCTTT	.	TRBV5-5	TRBJ1-1	14	TRBD1
CASTEPFPGRREFF	TGCGCCAGCACCGAACCCTTCCCGGGTAGGAGGGAGTTCTTC	.	TRBV10-2	TRBJ2-1	14	.
CASSQRGQGAPSGNTIYF	TGCGCCAGCAGCCAGAGGGGCCAGGGGGCGCCGTCTGGAAACACCATATATTTT	.	TRBV10-1	TRBJ1-3	18	TRBD1
CASSLVEGKYNSPLHF	TGTGCCAGCAGCTTGGTTGAGGGAAAATATAATTCACCCCTCCACTTT	.	TRBV5-5	TRBJ1-6	16	.
CASSQDNTASTDTQYF	TGTGCCAGCAGCCAAGATAACACAGCTAGCACAGATACGCAGTATTTT	.	TRBV4-2	TRBJ2-3	16	.
CASSPGGTGELFF	TGTGCCAGCAGCCCCGGGGGAACCGGGGAGCTGTTTTTT	few	TRBV3-1/TRBV3-2	TRBJ2-2	13	.
CASSVGSDTEAFF	TGTGCCAGCAGCGTAGGGTCGGACACTGAAGCTTTCTTT	.	TRBV9	TRBJ1-1	13	.
CASSSLFGGSVSGNTIYF	TGTGCCAGCAGCTCCCTATTTGGGGGGTCAGTGTCTGGAAACACCATATATTTT	once	TRBV7-2	TRBJ1-3	18	.